These 24 T cell receptor beta chains were all obtained from the same sample, sequenced in a study of T-cell reconstitution after alpha-beta-depleted transplantation in children. Library preparation (for TCRbeta) was performed with unique molecular identifiers. One entry per CDR3 protein, called by TCRdb with MiXCR from the PCR reads. The sample has a few hundred thousand distinct CDR3 sequences; 25% to 30% are singletons. The starting material was PBMCs, obtained before TCRalphabeta/CD19-depleted stem cell transplant. These receptors were collected from a boy in the first two years of life with Wiskott-Aldrich syndrome, due to receive a stem cell transplant.

This sequence joins TRBV10-3 and TRBJ2-3, with 9 bases matching TRBD1. With 4 bases clipped from V and 1 base from J, the junction kept 9 bases outside the gene matches. This CDR3 is built from 17 residues. CDR1 is ENHRY, CDR2 SYGVKD, per germline. DNA for the CDR3: TGTGCCATCAGTGCCAAGCTACAGGGGGCGGGCACAGATACGCAGTATTTT. Translating it yields CAISAKLQGAGTDTQYF.

This chain links TRBV10-3 with TRBJ2-3; tentative D call: TRBD2 (6 bases). V shed 7 bases and J shed 1 base, with 9 bases lying between them. The CDR3 sequence is 13 residues long. Germline V CDR1 and CDR2: ENHRY, SYGVKD. CDR3 loop: CAINPSGTDTQYF. The CDR3, as DNA: TGTGCCATCAACCCTAGCGGCACAGATACGCAGTATTTT.

This rearrangement joins TRBV12-3 or TRBV12-4 to TRBJ1-5, with D possibly matching TRBD1 (6 bases). The CDR3 has 14 amino acids. Trimming cost V 3 bases and J 1 base, with 7 bases left between them. CDR3 coding DNA: TGTGCCAGCAGTTTCGACAGGAGCAATCAGCCCCAGCATTTT. Its protein is CASSFDRSNQPQHF.

This rearrangement joins TRBV5-1 to TRBJ2-7; TRBD2 matches at 16 bases. Per germline, CDR1 SGHRS and CDR2 YFSETQ. The CDR3 has 16 amino acids. V dropped 4 bases and J dropped 3; count of bases not matched to a gene: 4. CDR3 protein: CASSPGLAGGLYEQYF. DNA of the CDR3: TGCGCCAGCAGCCCGGGACTAGCGGGAGGGCTCTACGAGCAGTACTTC.

Only a few counts were recorded for this clonotype. The CDR3 region has the DNA TGCGCCAGCAGCCCCAGCGGCCCTCACGACAATGAGCAGTTCTTC. Translation gives CASSPSGPHDNEQFF. V usage is TRBV10-2 and J usage is TRBJ2-1, with TRBD2 as a possible D gene (5 bases). CDR3 length: 15 residues. From germline, CDR1 is WSHSY and CDR2 SAAADI. The ends were cut back, 6 bases at V and 5 bases at J, with 17 bases in the middle.

The rearrangement uses TRBV5-1 and TRBJ2-1; possibly TRBD2 for D (7 bases). This CDR3 contains 13 residues. V shed 4 bases and J shed 10 bases, with 15 bases lying between them. Germline CDR1 is SGHRS and CDR2 is YFSETQ. The CDR3 loop is CASSPRGAGEQFF. In nucleotides, the CDR3 is TGCGCCAGCAGCCCTCGGGGGGCAGGGGAGCAGTTCTTC.

This clonotype has a handful of counts. The CDR3 protein is CASKNEGHEAFF. In DNA form, the CDR3 reads TGCGCCAGCAAGAACGAGGGTCATGAAGCTTTCTTT. The chain joins TRBV10-2 to TRBJ1-1; D ambiguous. The V gene's germline CDR1 is WSHSY and CDR2 SAAADI. Between the trimmed V and J ends, which lost 7 bases and 7 bases, there was a span of 13 bases. The CDR3 consists of 12 residues.

This clonotype was picked up a small number of times. The chain is built from TRBV6-2 or TRBV6-3 and TRBJ2-5; TRBD1 matches 7 bases. V was pared by 5 bases and J by 2 bases, with 8 bases of the junction left unmatched. The CDR3 length is 15 residues. Germline V gene lookup returns CDR1 MNHEY and CDR2 SVGEGT. CDR3 coding DNA: TGTGCCAGCAGTCCATTCCGGGACAGACAAGAGACCCAGTACTTC. Translated, it gives CASSPFRDRQETQYF.

On this clonotype: This may be a read error: a much more frequent sequence differs by one nucleotide. This chain connects TRBV19 to TRBJ2-1; 9 bases are a match to TRBD1. Germline V gives CDR1 LNHDA, CDR2 SQIVND (reference sequence). There are 14 residues in the CDR3. CDR3 protein: CASTLGQGYNGQFF. CDR3 coding DNA: TGTGCCAGTACCTTGGGACAGGGCTACAATGGGCAGTTCTTC.

The rearrangement joins TRBV12-3 or TRBV12-4 to TRBJ2-3; 10 bases line up with TRBD2. The V and J ends lost 1 base and 1 base, in that order; junction bases with no gene match: 5. The CDR3 has 17 amino acids. The CDR3 nucleotides are TGTGCCAGCAGTTTAGGGGCCCTAGCGGGAGGCACAGATACGCAGTATTTT. Translating gives CASSLGALAGGTDTQYF.

This clonotype was detected a few times. The rearrangement links TRBV20-1 to TRBJ2-7; D ambiguous. Germline loops: CDR1 DFQATT, CDR2 SNEGSKA (reference sequence). The CDR3 contains 14 residues. The V gene lost 3 bases and the J gene lost 0 bases, with 12 bases spanning the gap. The CDR3 DNA reads as TGCAGTGCTAGTTCACAGCCTGACTCCTACGAGCAGTACTTC. This translates into CSASSQPDSYEQYF.

The genes are TRBV25-1 and TRBJ2-7; no reliable D call. CDR3 length: 14 residues. Trimming cost V 2 bases and J 2 bases, with 10 bases left between them. Germline-derived CDR1 and CDR2 are MGHDK and SYGVNS. The CDR3 loop reads CASSENGGTYEQYF. The CDR3 region has the DNA TGTGCCAGCAGTGAAAACGGCGGAACCTACGAGCAGTACTTC.

This rearrangement joins TRBV5-1 to TRBJ2-5; 11 nucleotides match TRBD2. CDR3 size: 17 residues. In germline, CDR1 is SGHRS, CDR2 YFSETQ. With V trimmed by 0 bases and J by 6 bases, 10 bases remained unmatched. As DNA, the CDR3 is TGCGCCAGCAGCTTGGTAATTAGCGGGAGGGCCGGAAAGACCCAGTACTTC. Residues: CASSLVISGRAGKTQYF.

The chain links TRBV3-1 to TRBJ2-1; 9 nucleotides line up with TRBD2. Germline values: CDR1 LGHDT, CDR2 YNNKEL (reference sequence). This CDR3 has 15 residues. With 2 bases clipped from V and 10 bases from J, the junction kept 9 bases outside the gene matches. The CDR3 DNA is TGTGCCAGCAGCCAATTCCTGGAACTAGCGGGCGAGCAGTTCTTC. Amino acids: CASSQFLELAGEQFF.

A note on this clonotype: The junction departs from the called germline gene at one end, perhaps through a read error. The chain links TRBV20-1 to TRBJ2-1; TRBD2 matches 12 bases. Germline V gene sequence: CDR1 DFQATT, CDR2 SNEGSKA (reference sequence). The CDR3 contains 17 residues. CDR3 sequence: CCARSLAGGKSYNEQFF. The CDR3 bases are TGCTGTGCTAGGTCTCTAGCGGGAGGGAAATCCTACAATGAGCAGTTCTTC.

There are a few counts of this clonotype. The chain employs TRBV10-1 and TRBJ2-3; D remains unclear. This CDR3 spans 12 amino acids. The germline V gene encodes CDR1 WNHNN and CDR2 SYGVQD (reference sequence). Trimming took off 0 bases at V and 5 bases at J, with 3 bases between the two ends. CDR3 bases: TGCGCCAGCAGTGAGTCTCAAGATACGCAGTATTTT. Amino acid sequence: CASSESQDTQYF.

The CDR3 reads CASSRATPDRASAKNIQYF. CDR3 coding DNA: TGTGCCAGCTCCCGCGCCACACCGGACAGGGCCTCTGCCAAAAACATTCAGTACTTC. This chain joins TRBV18 and TRBJ2-4; 8 bases line up with TRBD1. This CDR3 is 19 amino acids long. Germline assignment: CDR1 KGHSH and CDR2 LQKENI. The J segment lost 1 base and the V segment lost 6 bases, leaving 17 bases of the junction unmatched.

The chain couples TRBV12-3 or TRBV12-4 to TRBJ2-2, with D possibly TRBD1 on 6 matching bases. The CDR3 runs 14 residues. The germline V and J ends were trimmed by 3 bases and 6 bases, with 11 bases remaining between them. CDR3 coding DNA: TGTGCCAGCAGTTTTAGGGCAGGGGCCGGGGAGCTGTTTTTT. The encoded protein is CASSFRAGAGELFF.

The chain has TRBV3-1 and TRBJ2-4; 9 bases match TRBD2. Germline loops: CDR1 LGHDT, CDR2 YNNKEL (reference sequence). V lost 1 base to trimming and J lost 8 bases; unmatched junction nucleotides: 3. CDR3 length equals 14 residues. The CDR3 region has the DNA TGTGCCAGCAGCCAAGGCGGGACTAGCCACATTCAGTACTTC. It specifies CASSQGGTSHIQYF. Full variable domain (missing parts from reference TRBV3-1 and TRBJ2-4): DTAVSQTPKYLVTQMGNDKSIKCEQNLGHDTMYWYKQDSKKFLKIMFSYNNKELIINETVPNRFSPKSPDKAHLNLHINSLELGDSAVYFCASSQGGTSHIQYFGAGTRLSVL.

This clonotype was found a few times. The genes are TRBV10-1 and TRBJ1-1; no reliable D call. Germline V gives CDR1 WNHNN, CDR2 SYGVQD (reference sequence). The CDR3 sequence is 13 residues long. The V gene lost 4 bases and the J gene lost 1 base, with 7 bases spanning the gap. In DNA, the CDR3 is TGCGCCAGCAGTGCGATAGGGAACACTGAAGCTTTCTTT. Residues: CASSAIGNTEAFF.

The sample holds a few counts of this clonotype. DNA of the CDR3: TGCGCCAGCAGCTTACTAGTAGGCACAGATACGCAGTATTTT. This translates into CASSLLVGTDTQYF. V gene TRBV5-1 combines with J gene TRBJ2-3; D is possibly TRBD2 (5 bases). In germline, CDR1 is SGHRS, CDR2 YFSETQ. V lost 2 bases and J lost 1, with 8 bases in between. The CDR3 spans 14 residues. The entire variable domain, with the rest obtained from reference TRBV5-1 and TRBJ2-3, is as follows: KAGVTQTPRYLIKTRGQQVTLSCSPISGHRSVSWYQQTPGQGLQFLFEYFSETQRNKGNFPGRFSGRQFSNSRSEMNVSTLELGDSALYLCASSLLVGTDTQYFGPGTRLTVL.

This clonotype has a handful of counts. The chain couples TRBV20-1 to TRBJ2-7, with TRBD2 identical over 8 bases. The germline gives CDR1 DFQATT, CDR2 SNEGSKA (reference sequence). Trimming took 0 bases from V and 4 from J; bases not matched to a gene: 8. This CDR3 is built from 15 residues. CDR3 nucleotides: TGCAGTGCTAGAGATGGTCGGGAGGGCCGTTACGAGCAGTACTTC. This sequence encodes CSARDGREGRYEQYF.

The V and J genes are TRBV12-3 or TRBV12-4 and TRBJ2-2, with 7 bases that match TRBD1. The length of the CDR3 is 14 residues. The trim removed 6 bases at V and 4 bases at J, leaving 5 bases unmatched. The CDR3 region is CASSPTGATGELFF. DNA for the CDR3: TGTGCCAGCAGCCCTACAGGGGCCACCGGGGAGCTGTTTTTT.

The chain employs TRBV10-3 and TRBJ2-5; maybe TRBD1 (6 bases). Germline lookup yields CDR1 ENHRY and CDR2 SYGVKD. The ends were cut back, 10 bases at V and 3 bases at J, with 18 bases in the middle. The CDR3 sequence is 14 residues long. The CDR3 DNA sequence: TGTGCCACCCAAGGGGGACCCCAGGAAGAGACCCAGTACTTC. This codes for CATQGGPQEETQYF.